The present T cell receptor beta chain was sequenced within a study of CXCR3-negative and CXCR3-positive naive CD8 T cells. Study-level results: Naive subsets were similarly diverse, while memory CD8+ repertoires were much less diverse. Most assays were run on fresh PBMCs (CXCR3 expression partially decreased after cryopreservation).

UMI-labeled 5' RACE yielded the TRB cDNA libraries. TCRdb re-called the 5' RACE reads; every CDR3 protein appears as one record, without DNA. This sample contains approximately 74,000 distinct CDR3 sequences. Germline CDR1 and CDR2: DFQATT and SNEGSKA (reference sequence). This CDR3 is 16 amino acids long. All CD8+ T cell subsets were sorted in triplicate at fewer than 350,000 cells each. To note about this clonotype: The antigen is not known.

This clonotype originated in a human donor in good health. Some clones in this sample may be carry-over from other donors' samples. Input material: naive CXCR3- CD8+ T cells from blood. Documented subset: CD45RO-CCR7+CD27+CD95- naive CD8+ T cells lacking CXCR3 (TNR3-). This chain uses TRBV20-1 with TRBJ2-1; TCRdb reports TRBD1, a call that lacks DNA to check it against. This CDR3 is CSARDRGQPSYNEQFF.